The source of this T cell receptor (beta chain) is a study of blood T cell repertoires in COVID-19. Study-level background: The samples span acute and convalescent COVID-19 from the United States, Italy and Spain. T cells, B-cell-depleted T cells, or PBMCs provided the cDNA or gDNA that served as material.

Source study methods: Researchers report that nucleated cell counts were estimated from reference gene primer amplification. TCRdb's table, derived via immunoSEQ multiplex PCR, lists solely in-frame clones and lacks some. From that table come the V and J calls and clone size; the DNA was used to work out D and trimming. The table includes about 280,000 clones, roughly 80% detected once. V lost 6 bases, J lost 3 bases, and 4 bases stayed unmatched. Germline-derived CDR1 and CDR2 are MDHEN and SYDVKM. The CDR3 extends over 14 amino acids. This clonotype originated in a woman aged 50 to 65 who had recovered from COVID-19. This rearrangement joins TRBV28 to TRBJ2-1, with 8 bases matching TRBD1. The sample comprised peripheral blood. This CDR3 reads CASRTGTGYNEQFF. The DNA of the CDR3 is TGTGCCAGCAGGACCGGGACAGGCTACAATGAGCAGTTCTTC.